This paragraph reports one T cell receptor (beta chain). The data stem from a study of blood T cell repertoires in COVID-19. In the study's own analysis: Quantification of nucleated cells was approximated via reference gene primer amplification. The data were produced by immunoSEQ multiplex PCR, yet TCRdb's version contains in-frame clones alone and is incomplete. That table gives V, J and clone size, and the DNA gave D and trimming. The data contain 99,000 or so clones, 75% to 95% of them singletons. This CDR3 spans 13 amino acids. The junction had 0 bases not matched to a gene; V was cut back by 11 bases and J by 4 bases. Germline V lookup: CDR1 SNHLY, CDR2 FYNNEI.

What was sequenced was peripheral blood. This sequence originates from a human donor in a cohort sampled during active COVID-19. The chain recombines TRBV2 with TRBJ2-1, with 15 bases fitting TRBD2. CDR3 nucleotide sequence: TGTGCCGGACTAGCGGGAGGGTACAATGAGCAGTTCTTC. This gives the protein CAGLAGGYNEQFF.